Shown below are 27 T cell receptor beta chains from a single sample sequenced in a study of blood T cell repertoires in COVID-19. TCRdb's copy holds only in-frame clones and misses some; the assay was immunoSEQ multiplex PCR. The sample includes roughly 330,000 clones, over 75% of them seen just once. Material: PBMCs or T cells enriched from blood (not recorded which). These receptors originate from a woman between 25 and 40 years old who had recovered from COVID-19.

V and J are TRBV9 and TRBJ1-1; no firm D call. Germline V gene lookup returns CDR1 SGDLS and CDR2 YYNGEE. The CDR3 extends over 15 amino acids. Trimming pared 0 bases from V and 0 bases from J, leaving 9 bases between. The CDR3, as DNA: TGTGCCAGCAGCGTAGGCGGGGTGATGAACACTGAAGCTTTCTTT. It is translated as CASSVGGVMNTEAFF.

This sequence joins TRBV2 and TRBJ2-7, with D possibly matching TRBD1 (5 bases). Deletions cut 4 bases from V and 5 bases from J, with 18 bases between. This CDR3 comprises 15 residues. CDR1 is SNHLY, CDR2 FYNNEI, per germline. The CDR3 spells CASSAGQGLPDEQYF. The CDR3 region has the DNA TGTGCCAGCAGTGCGGGCCAGGGTCTTCCGGACGAGCAGTACTTC.

This rearrangement joins TRBV6-5 to TRBJ2-1; the match to TRBD2 covers 13 bases. The CDR3 loop spans 14 amino acids. Trimming at V came to 2 bases and at J to 8 bases, leaving 0 bases not matched to a gene. In germline, CDR1 is MNHEY, CDR2 SVGAGI. CDR3 sequence reads: CASSYTSGGDEQFF. The CDR3, as DNA: TGTGCCAGCAGTTACACTAGCGGGGGGGATGAGCAGTTCTTC.

The genes are TRBV19 and TRBJ2-7; D is uncertain. Trimming left V 3 bases short and J 1 base short, with 7 bases between. The CDR3 runs to 13 residues. Per the germline V gene, CDR1 is LNHDA and CDR2 is SQIVND (reference sequence). The CDR3 here is CASSIPGSYEQYF. CDR3 sequence (DNA): TGTGCCAGTAGTATCCCCGGTTCCTACGAGCAGTACTTC.

The V and J genes are TRBV7-9 and TRBJ2-7; 7 bases are shared with TRBD1. Germline V CDR1 and CDR2: SEHNR, FQNEAQ (reference sequence). With V trimmed by 5 bases and J by 5 bases, 6 bases remained unmatched. This CDR3 has 13 amino acids. Here the CDR3 reads CASSLGTANEQYF. CDR3 nucleotides: TGTGCCAGCAGCCTGGGGACAGCCAACGAGCAGTACTTC.

To note about this clone: In the same sample, other DNA sequences code for this CDR3. The V and J genes are TRBV7-9 and TRBJ1-6, with a possible D match to TRBD1 (6 bases). Trimming shortened V by 4 bases and J by 4 bases, and 11 bases separated the two germline ends. Germline-derived CDR1 and CDR2 are SEHNR and FQNEAQ (reference sequence). This CDR3 comprises 15 residues. This CDR3 reads CASSSGQTYNSPLHF. The CDR3 nucleotides are TGTGCCAGCAGCTCCGGACAGACATATAATTCACCCCTCCACTTT.

The gene calls are TRBV11-2 and TRBJ2-1; 10 bases map to TRBD2. Trimming removed 5 bases from V and 10 bases from J; junction bases left unmatched: 14. This CDR3 is 16 amino acids long. CDR1 and CDR2 (germline): SGHAT, FQNNGV. The CDR3 reads CASSPIAGLAGVEQFF. In nucleotides, the CDR3 is TGTGCCAGCAGCCCTATTGCCGGGCTAGCGGGGGTCGAGCAGTTCTTC.

The V call is TRBV30, the J call TRBJ1-5, with unresolved D. The CDR3 totals 15 residues. The ends were cut back, 4 bases at V and 1 base at J, with 14 bases in the middle. In germline, CDR1 is GTSNPN, CDR2 SVGIG (reference sequence). CDR3 region: CAWTLGRGSNQPQHF. In DNA form, the CDR3 reads TGTGCCTGGACACTAGGGCGGGGAAGCAATCAGCCCCAGCATTTT.

V is TRBV21-1 and J is TRBJ2-2; no DNA check was done on the table's D call, TRBD1. TRBV21-1 is labeled a pseudogene. The CDR3 totals 14 residues. In DNA, the CDR3 is TGTGCCAGCACCCCAGGGGCTAACACCGGGGAGCTGTTTTTT. Translation: CASTPGANTGELFF.

J is TRBJ1-4 and V is TRBV6-6; 10 bases fit TRBD1. CDR1 is MNHNY, CDR2 SVGAGI, per germline (reference sequence). This CDR3 has 14 amino acids. With 4 bases clipped from V and 8 bases from J, the junction kept 4 bases outside the gene matches. The chain's CDR3 is CASSFRDRGEKLFF. CDR3 nucleotide sequence: TGTGCCAGCAGTTTCCGGGACAGGGGAGAAAAACTGTTTTTT.

The V and J genes are TRBV9 and TRBJ1-1; the D is unclear. CDR3 length: 14 amino acids. The germline CDR1 and CDR2 sequences are SGDLS and YYNGEE. The germline V and J ends were trimmed by 0 bases and 0 bases, with 6 bases remaining between them. The CDR3 reads CASSVDSMNTEAFF. CDR3 in DNA: TGTGCCAGCAGCGTAGACAGCATGAACACTGAAGCTTTCTTT. The entire variable domain, with the rest obtained from reference TRBV9 and TRBJ1-1, is as follows: DSGVTQTPKHLITATGQRVTLRCSPRSGDLSVYWYQQSLDQGLQFLIQYYNGEERAKGNILERFSAQQFPDLHSELNLSSLELGDSALYFCASSVDSMNTEAFFGQGTRLTVV.

The rearrangement uses TRBV12-3 or TRBV12-4 and TRBJ1-2, with 7 positions matching TRBD1. Trimming took 5 bases from V and 5 from J; bases not matched to a gene: 5. The CDR3 loop spans 13 amino acids. CDR3 in amino acids: CASSPDREYGYTF. In nucleotides, the CDR3 is TGTGCCAGCAGTCCCGACAGGGAATATGGCTACACCTTC.

This clone appeared once. CDR3 in DNA: TGTGCCAGCAGTTTATCCCCAGGGGGCAACGGGGAGCTGTTTTTT. Amino acid sequence: CASSLSPGGNGELFF. The rearrangement links TRBV27 to TRBJ2-2; TRBD1 aligns across 8 bases. The CDR3 sequence is 15 residues long. Germline V gives CDR1 MNHEY, CDR2 SMNVEV (reference sequence). J lost 7 bases, V lost 0 bases, and 4 bases had no gene match.

The chain carries TRBV7-2 and TRBJ1-6; D ambiguous. The length of the CDR3 is 13 residues. Trimming stripped 5 bases from V and 8 bases from J, with 10 bases between. Per germline, CDR1 SGHTA and CDR2 FQGNSA. CDR3 sequence reads: CASSLELYSPLHF. The CDR3 DNA follows: TGTGCCAGCAGCCTAGAACTATATTCACCCCTCCACTTT.

Only a few counts were recorded for this clone. This rearrangement joins TRBV7-9 to TRBJ2-7; D remains unclear. The germline V gene has CDR1 SEHNR and CDR2 FQNEAQ (reference sequence). The V end was cut by 6 bases, the J end by 0 bases, with 15 bases between. This CDR3 spans 15 amino acids. DNA for the CDR3: TGTGCCAGCAGTTCGACTGCCGCGACCTCCTACGAGCAGTACTTC. Amino acids: CASSSTAATSYEQYF.

V usage is TRBV4-3 and J usage is TRBJ2-3; 10 nucleotides agree with TRBD1. V was pared by 5 bases and J by 4 bases, with 15 bases of the junction left unmatched. This CDR3 has 18 amino acids. The V gene's germline CDR1 is LGHNA and CDR2 YSLEER. CDR3 sequence reads: CASSERERDRGPPDTQYF. CDR3 nucleotide sequence: TGCGCCAGCAGCGAGCGAGAGAGGGACAGGGGTCCCCCAGATACGCAGTATTTT.

The gene calls are TRBV28 and TRBJ2-7, with D perhaps matching TRBD2 (6 bases). Germline V gives CDR1 MDHEN, CDR2 SYDVKM. The CDR3 is 14 amino acids. V lost 6 bases and J 6 bases, leaving 18 bases between the germline ends. The CDR3 region is CASRLPGLITEQYF. Written as DNA, the CDR3 is TGTGCCAGCAGGCTACCGGGACTTATAACCGAGCAGTACTTC.

The V and J genes are TRBV7-8 and TRBJ2-7; 7 bases align to TRBD2. Losses at the gene ends were 0 bases for V and 5 bases for J; bases not matched to a gene: 7. This CDR3 region has 15 residues. Looked up from germline, CDR1 is SGHVS and CDR2 is FQNEAQ. The CDR3 nucleotides read TGTGCCAGCAGCTTAGCTGGACTAGTTTGGCACGAGCAGTACTTC. This sequence encodes CASSLAGLVWHEQYF. The full variable domain, its missing parts supplied by reference TRBV7-8 and TRBJ2-7, is GAGVSQSPRYKVAKRGQDVALRCDPISGHVSLFWYQQALGQGPEFLTYFQNEAQLDKSGLPSDRFFAERPEGSVSTLKIQRTQQEDSAVYLCASSLAGLVWHEQYFGPGTRLTVT.

V is TRBV28 and J is TRBJ1-3, with D possibly matching TRBD1 (5 bases). Germline V gene data show CDR1 as MDHEN and CDR2 as SYDVKM. CDR3 size: 15 residues. The V and J ends lost 7 bases and 4 bases respectively, with 17 bases between them. The CDR3 reads CASIDAGTSGNTIYF. CDR3 sequence (DNA): TGTGCCAGCATCGACGCAGGGACTTCCGGAAACACCATATATTTT.

This sequence joins TRBV7-2 and TRBJ2-1, with 7 bases matching TRBD2. The ends lost 4 bases at V and 7 bases at J; junction bases unmatched: 13. The CDR3 length is 16 residues. Germline lookup yields CDR1 SGHTA and CDR2 FQGNSA. The CDR3 region has the DNA TGTGCCAGCAGCTATATGGAAGTCCGGGAGGTAAATGAGCAGTTCTTC. Amino acids: CASSYMEVREVNEQFF.

In this sample, this clone turned up once. V is TRBV6-5 and J is TRBJ1-6, with 7 bases that match TRBD1. The junction had 2 bases not matched to a gene; V was cut back by 6 bases and J by 6 bases. CDR3 length equals 13 residues. CDR1 and CDR2 from the germline V gene are MNHEY and SVGAGI. The CDR3 is CASRTGPNSPLHF. In DNA form, the CDR3 reads TGTGCCAGCAGGACAGGGCCTAATTCACCCCTCCACTTT.

A single count supports this clone. The CDR3 protein is CASSLGGLAYEQYF. Here the CDR3 DNA reads TGTGCCAGCAGTTTAGGGGGTTTAGCCTACGAGCAGTACTTC. This chain joins TRBV6-5 and TRBJ2-7; a weak D match, TRBD1 (6 bases). CDR1 and CDR2 (germline): MNHEY, SVGAGI. V was cut by 4 bases and J by 2 bases, with 12 bases left in between. This CDR3 region has 14 residues.

The chain recombines TRBV11-2 with TRBJ2-3, with a weak D call TRBD2 (6 bases). The CDR3 runs to 17 residues. Trimming removed 5 bases from V and 0 bases from J, with 18 bases in between. Germline loops: CDR1 SGHAT, CDR2 FQNNGV. The CDR3 loop reads CASSPSYGGYSTDTQYF. The CDR3 bases are TGTGCCAGCAGCCCGTCTTACGGGGGTTACAGCACAGATACGCAGTATTTT.

The rearrangement uses TRBV19 and TRBJ2-3; 8 positions agree with TRBD1. This CDR3 is 18 amino acids long. V dropped 2 bases and J dropped 3; count of bases not matched to a gene: 13. Germline lookup yields CDR1 LNHDA and CDR2 SQIVND (reference sequence). CDR3 in amino acids: CASSISGLGTGGTDTQYF. In DNA, the CDR3 is TGTGCCAGTAGTATATCTGGATTGGGGACAGGCGGAACAGATACGCAGTATTTT.

There are a few counts of this clone. V usage is TRBV10-3 and J usage is TRBJ1-2, with D tentatively TRBD1 (6 bases). Per the germline V gene, CDR1 is ENHRY and CDR2 is SYGVKD. V lost 10 bases and J 7 bases, leaving 16 bases between the germline ends. The CDR3 consists of 12 residues. DNA for the CDR3: TGTGCCAGCGGACAGAGCTCGGGTGGCTACACCTTC. It yields the protein CASGQSSGGYTF.

The chain links TRBV10-1 to TRBJ1-6, with 7 positions matching TRBD1. The CDR3 contains 15 residues. Germline loops: CDR1 WNHNN, CDR2 SYGVQD (reference sequence). V lost 3 bases, J lost 6 bases, and 5 bases stayed unmatched. The CDR3 here is CASSDRQGSNSPLHF. CDR3 coding DNA: TGCGCCAGCAGTGACCGACAGGGATCTAATTCACCCCTCCACTTT.

The rearrangement links TRBV9 to TRBJ1-2; D uncertain. The CDR3 is 17 residues long. Germline-derived CDR1 and CDR2 are SGDLS and YYNGEE. Trimming shortened V by 0 bases and J by 0 bases, and 15 bases separated the two germline ends. CDR3 region: CASSVVRPGGPNYGYTF. CDR3 nucleotides: TGTGCCAGCAGCGTAGTAAGGCCCGGAGGGCCTAACTATGGCTACACCTTC.